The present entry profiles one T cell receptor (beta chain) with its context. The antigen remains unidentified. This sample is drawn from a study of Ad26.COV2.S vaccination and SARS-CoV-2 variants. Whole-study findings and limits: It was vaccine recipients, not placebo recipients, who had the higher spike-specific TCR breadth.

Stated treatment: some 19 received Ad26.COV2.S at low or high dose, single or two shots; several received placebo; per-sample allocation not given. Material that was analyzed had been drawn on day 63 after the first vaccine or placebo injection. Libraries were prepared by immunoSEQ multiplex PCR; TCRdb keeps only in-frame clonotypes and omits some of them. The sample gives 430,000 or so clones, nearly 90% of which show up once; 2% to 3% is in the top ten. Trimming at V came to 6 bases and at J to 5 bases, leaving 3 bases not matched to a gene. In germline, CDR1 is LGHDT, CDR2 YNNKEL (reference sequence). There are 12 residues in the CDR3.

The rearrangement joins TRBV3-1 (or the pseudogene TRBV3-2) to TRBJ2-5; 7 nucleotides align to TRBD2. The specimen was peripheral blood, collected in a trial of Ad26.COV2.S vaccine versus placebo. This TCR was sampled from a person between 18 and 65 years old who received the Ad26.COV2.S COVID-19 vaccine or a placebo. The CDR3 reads CASSWGGETQYF. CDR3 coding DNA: TGTGCCAGCAGTTGGGGGGGGGAGACCCAGTACTTC.